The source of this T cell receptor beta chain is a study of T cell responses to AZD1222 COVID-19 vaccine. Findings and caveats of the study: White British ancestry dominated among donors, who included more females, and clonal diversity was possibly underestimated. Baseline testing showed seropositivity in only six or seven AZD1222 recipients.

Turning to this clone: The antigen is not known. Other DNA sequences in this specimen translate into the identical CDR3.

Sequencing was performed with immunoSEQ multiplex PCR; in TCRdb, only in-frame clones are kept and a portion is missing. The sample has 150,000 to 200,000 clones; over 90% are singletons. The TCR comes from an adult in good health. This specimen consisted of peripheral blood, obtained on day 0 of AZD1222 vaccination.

The CDR3, as DNA: TGTGCCAGCAGGGATGACAGGGACTATGGCTACACCTTC. Protein: CASRDDRDYGYTF. The chain uses TRBV12-3 or TRBV12-4 and TRBJ1-2; 7 nucleotides match TRBD1. This CDR3 has 13 amino acids. V lost 6 bases and J lost 3; bases outside the gene matches: 4.